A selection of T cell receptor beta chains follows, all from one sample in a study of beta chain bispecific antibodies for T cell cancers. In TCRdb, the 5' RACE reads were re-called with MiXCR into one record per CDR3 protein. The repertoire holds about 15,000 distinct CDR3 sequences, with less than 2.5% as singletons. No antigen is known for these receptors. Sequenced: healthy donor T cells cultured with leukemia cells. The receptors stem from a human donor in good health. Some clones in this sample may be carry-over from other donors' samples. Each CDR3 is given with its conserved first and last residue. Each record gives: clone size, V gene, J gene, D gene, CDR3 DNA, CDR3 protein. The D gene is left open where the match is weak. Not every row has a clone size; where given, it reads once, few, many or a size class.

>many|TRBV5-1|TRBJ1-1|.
TGCGCCAGCAGCTTGGTAGGGCCGCAGAACACTGAAGCTTTCTTT
CASSLVGPQNTEAFF
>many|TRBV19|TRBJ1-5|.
TGTGCCAGTAGCCTGAGGGGGGGGGGCAATCAGCCCCAGCATTTT
CASSLRGGGNQPQHF
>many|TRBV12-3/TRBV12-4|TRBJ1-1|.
TGTGCCACCTTAATAACACGCACTGAAGCTTTCTTT
CATLITRTEAFF
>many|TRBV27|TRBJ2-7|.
TGTGCCATCAAGGGGGGCTACGAGCAGTACTTC
CAIKGGYEQYF
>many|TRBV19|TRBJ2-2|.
TGTGCCAGTAGTATCGCCGGGGAGCTGTTTTTT
CASSIAGELFF
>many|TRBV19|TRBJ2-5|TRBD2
TGTGCCAGTAGTATAGATTTCAGGGAGGGGGAGACCCAGTACTTC
CASSIDFREGETQYF
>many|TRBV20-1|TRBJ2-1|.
TGCAGTGCTAGAGAGGGGGGATGGTTCTTC
CSAREGGWFF
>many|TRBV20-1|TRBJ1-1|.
TGCAGTGCTAGAGATTTTCTGGGGAAGAACACTGAAGCTTTCTTT
CSARDFLGKNTEAFF
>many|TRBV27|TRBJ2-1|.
TGTGCCAGCAGTTTGGTGGGACGGGGGGCCGTGGGTGAGCAGTTCTTC
CASSLVGRGAVGEQFF
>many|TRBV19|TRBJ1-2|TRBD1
TGTGCCAGTAGTAGAAAGCTGACAGGGAACTATGGCTACACCTTC
CASSRKLTGNYGYTF
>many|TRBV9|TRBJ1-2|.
TGTGCCAGCAGCGAGTCCACACCGGGCGGCTATGGCTACACCTTC
CASSESTPGGYGYTF
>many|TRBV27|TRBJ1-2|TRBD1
TGTGCCAGCAGTAACCGGGACAGGGTGGGTGGCTACACCTTC
CASSNRDRVGGYTF
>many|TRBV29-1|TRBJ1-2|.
TGCAGCGTTGAAGGCCGAGCTAACTATGGCTACACCTTC
CSVEGRANYGYTF
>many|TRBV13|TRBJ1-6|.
TGTGCCAGCAGCTTAGACGGGACCAGAATTAATTCACCCCTCCACTTT
CASSLDGTRINSPLHF
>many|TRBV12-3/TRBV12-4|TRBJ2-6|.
TGTGCCAGCAGTTTACCGGGGGTGTGGGGGGCCAACGTCCTGACTTTC
CASSLPGVWGANVLTF
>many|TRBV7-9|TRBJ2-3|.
TGTGCCAGCAGCTTAGCCGAAGGCTTGGGGACAGATACGCAGTATTTT
CASSLAEGLGTDTQYF
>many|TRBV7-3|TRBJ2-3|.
TGTGCCAGCAGCTTAAAGGTGGGCAGGACAGATACGCAGTATTTT
CASSLKVGRTDTQYF
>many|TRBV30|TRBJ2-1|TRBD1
TGTGCCTGGAGTACGGGACAGGGCCACGAGCAGTTCTTC
CAWSTGQGHEQFF
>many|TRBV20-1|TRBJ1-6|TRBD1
TGCAGTGCTAGAGTCTCGACAGGGGGATCACCCCTCCACTTT
CSARVSTGGSPLHF
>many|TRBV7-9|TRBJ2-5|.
TGTGCCAGCAGCTTAGAACCAGGGTCCAGCGAGACCCAGTACTTC
CASSLEPGSSETQYF
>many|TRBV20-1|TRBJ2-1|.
TGCAGTGCTGGGGATCGTTACGTCGCCTACAATGAGCAGTTCTTC
CSAGDRYVAYNEQFF
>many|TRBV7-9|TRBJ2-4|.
TGTGCCAGCAGCGCAGCTGGAGGAGAGGGGGACATTCAGTACTTC
CASSAAGGEGDIQYF
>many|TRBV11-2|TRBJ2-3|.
TGTGCCAGCACCTTCGGGGTCAGCACAGATACGCAGTATTTT
CASTFGVSTDTQYF
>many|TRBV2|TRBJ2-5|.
TGTGCCAGCAGGGACAGCAGAACGATGGGAGAGACCCAGTACTTC
CASRDSRTMGETQYF
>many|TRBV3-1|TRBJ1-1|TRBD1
TGTGCCAGCAGCAGACAGGGGGCTGGGAACACTGAAGCTTTCTTT
CASSRQGAGNTEAFF
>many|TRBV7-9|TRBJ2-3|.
TGTGCCAGCAGCTTAGGGGACGGTTCCACAGATACGCAGTATTTT
CASSLGDGSTDTQYF
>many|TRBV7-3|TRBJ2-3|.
TGTGCCAGCAGCGACCCTGATACGGCAGATACGCAGTATTTT
CASSDPDTADTQYF
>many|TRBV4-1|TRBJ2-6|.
TGCGCCAGCAGCCTTAAAGGGTGGGGCAGGACTTCCTCTGGGGCCAACGTCCTGACTTTC
CASSLKGWGRTSSGANVLTF
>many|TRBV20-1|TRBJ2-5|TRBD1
TGCAGTGCTCCCGGACAGGGCACGCAAGAGACCCAGTACTTC
CSAPGQGTQETQYF
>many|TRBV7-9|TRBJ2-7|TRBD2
TGTGCCAGCAGCTTAGTGGTAGCGGGGCTCTCCTACGAGCAGTACTTC
CASSLVVAGLSYEQYF
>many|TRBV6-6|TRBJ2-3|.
TGTGCCAGCAGTTACTCGGGAAGCGGCGACTCTACAGATACGCAGTATTTT
CASSYSGSGDSTDTQYF
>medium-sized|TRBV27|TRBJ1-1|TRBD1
TGTGCCAGCAGCTCAGGGGGCACTGAAGCTTTCTTT
CASSSGGTEAFF
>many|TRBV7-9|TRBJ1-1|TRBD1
TGTGCCAGCAGCTTCACCGGGACAGGGCCGTACTTT
CASSFTGTGPYF
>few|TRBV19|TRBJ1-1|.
TGTGCCAACCCAGACAGTAGGTTGTATGCTTTCTTT
CANPDSRLYAFF
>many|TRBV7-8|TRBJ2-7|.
TGTGCCAGCAGCCCCCTCCCGGGGGGCGCTACCTACGAGCAGTACTTC
CASSPLPGGATYEQYF
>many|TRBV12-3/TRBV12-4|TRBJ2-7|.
TGTGCCAGCAGTTCTTGGGCCCACGAGCAGTACTTC
CASSSWAHEQYF
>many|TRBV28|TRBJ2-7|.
TGTGCCAGCAGTCCGCAGGGTTACGAGCAGTACTTC
CASSPQGYEQYF
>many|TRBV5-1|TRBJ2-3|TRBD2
TGCGCCAGCAGCGTGAGCGGGGCCAGCACAGATACGCAGTATTTT
CASSVSGASTDTQYF
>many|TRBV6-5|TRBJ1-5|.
TGTGCCAGCAATCAACGGGGGGTGGGCAATCAGCCCCAGCATTTT
CASNQRGVGNQPQHF
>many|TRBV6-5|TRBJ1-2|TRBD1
TGTGCCAGCAGTTATTGGGGGACAGAACAACACCCAGATGGCTACACCTTC
CASSYWGTEQHPDGYTF
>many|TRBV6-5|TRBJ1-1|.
TGTGCCAGCAGTCGCATGAACACTGAAGCTTTCTTT
CASSRMNTEAFF
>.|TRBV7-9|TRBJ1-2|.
TGTGCCAGCAGCCGGCTGACAGATGACTATGGCTACACCTTC
CASSRLTDDYGYTF